A selection of T cell receptor beta chains follows, all from one sample in a study of blood T cells in healthy people across ages. TCRdb reprocessed the 5' RACE reads via MiXCR and lists one record per CDR3 protein. The sample holds about 620,000 distinct CDR3 sequences, 40% to 65% seen once. Sequencing was carried out using blood. These receptors all stem from a woman of 80 years or more in good health. CDR3s include the opening cysteine and the closing phenylalanine or tryptophan. A D gene is named only where the DNA matches it firmly. Clone size is not always given. Where it is, it says once, few, many or a class for expanded clones.

D | size | J | V | CDR3 | DNA
TRBD2 | few | TRBJ2-5 | TRBV4-2 | CASSHRLAGGSQETQYF | TGTGCCAGCAGCCACAGACTAGCGGGGGGCTCACAAGAGACCCAGTACTTC
NA | NA | TRBJ2-5 | TRBV29-1 | CSVVGDVEETQYF | TGCAGCGTTGTGGGAGACGTCGAAGAGACCCAGTACTTC
TRBD2 | NA | TRBJ2-2 | TRBV3-1 | CDSLLAGRNTGELFF | TGTGACAGCCTTTTAGCGGGGCGGAACACAGGGGAGCTGTTTTTT
TRBD1 | NA | TRBJ2-1 | TRBV5-1 | CASTGTALHNEQFF | TGCGCCAGTACCGGGACAGCCCTTCACAATGAGCAGTTCTTC
NA | NA | TRBJ2-3 | TRBV20-1 | CSARQGAGTTDTQYF | TGCAGTGCTCGACAAGGGGCGGGCACCACAGATACGCAGTATTTT
NA | many | TRBJ2-4 | TRBV28 | CASSLPGNIQYF | TGTGCCAGCAGTTTGCCAGGGAACATTCAGTACTTC
NA | NA | TRBJ1-5 | TRBV10-3 | CATAPANQPQHF | TGTGCCACCGCCCCTGCCAATCAGCCCCAGCATTTT
NA | NA | TRBJ2-7 | TRBV5-1 | CASSFEGGSSYEQYF | TGCGCCAGCAGCTTTGAGGGCGGTAGCTCCTACGAGCAGTACTTC
NA | NA | TRBJ2-5 | TRBV4-1 | CASSQEGGGTEETQYF | TGCGCCAGCAGTCAAGAAGGGGGCGGGACGGAAGAGACCCAGTACTTC
NA | NA | TRBJ1-5 | TRBV12-3/TRBV12-4 | CAGNREAWSNQPQHF | TGTGCCGGCAACAGAGAGGCTTGGAGCAATCAGCCCCAGCATTTT
TRBD1 | NA | TRBJ2-7 | TRBV20-1 | CSATGQRSRLEQYF | TGCAGTGCTACGGGACAGAGGTCTCGCCTCGAGCAGTACTTC
NA | many | TRBJ2-1 | TRBV20-1 | CSARSSLYSYNEQFF | TGCAGTGCTAGGAGTTCCCTATACTCCTACAATGAGCAGTTCTTC
NA | NA | TRBJ2-1 | TRBV19 | CASKKLDTHNEQFF | TGTGCCAGTAAAAAACTAGACACCCATAATGAGCAGTTCTTC
NA | NA | TRBJ2-2 | TRBV5-1 | CASSLTPGISGELFF | TGCGCCAGCAGCTTGACCCCAGGGATATCCGGGGAGCTGTTTTTT
NA | many | TRBJ2-3 | TRBV20-1 | CSARRQGLTDTQYF | TGCAGTGCTAGGCGGCAGGGGCTCACAGATACGCAGTATTTT
TRBD2 | NA | TRBJ2-3 | TRBV20-1 | CSASKSLAGFTDTQYF | TGCAGTGCTAGCAAGTCGCTAGCGGGATTCACAGATACGCAGTATTTT
TRBD1 | NA | TRBJ1-5 | TRBV6-6 | CASSYDRDRGHQPQHF | TGTGCCAGCAGTTACGACCGGGACAGGGGCCATCAGCCCCAGCATTTT
TRBD2 | once | TRBJ2-1 | TRBV6-2/TRBV6-3 | CASSYTLAGVVNEQFF | TGTGCCAGCAGCTACACACTAGCGGGAGTTGTGAATGAGCAGTTCTTC
TRBD1 | NA | TRBJ1-2 | TRBV29-1 | CSGGTGDGYTF | TGCAGCGGTGGGACAGGGGACGGCTACACCTTC
NA | NA | TRBJ2-5 | TRBV15 | CATSRDRGLQETQYF | TGTGCCACCAGCAGAGATAGGGGACTCCAAGAGACCCAGTACTTC